The clone carrying this T cell receptor beta chain was detected once. The treatment was: around 19 received Ad26.COV2.S at low or high dose, single or two shots; several received placebo; per-sample allocation not given. Samples were taken on day 63 after the first vaccine or placebo injection. This specimen belongs to a study of Ad26.COV2.S vaccination and SARS-CoV-2 variants. This table comes from immunoSEQ multiplex PCR, and its TCRdb copy is limited to in-frame clones, with some not included. The sample lists 350,000 to 450,000 clones; 89% were seen once. Trimming cost V 7 bases and J 2 bases; bases outside gene matches: 7. This CDR3 is 14 amino acids long. Germline loops: CDR1 SGHRS, CDR2 YFSETQ.

The sequences come from peripheral blood, collected in a trial of Ad26.COV2.S vaccine versus placebo. The sequence was obtained from a person between 18 and 60 years old who received the Ad26.COV2.S COVID-19 vaccine or a placebo. This chain connects TRBV5-1 to TRBJ2-3; 7 nucleotides match TRBD2. CDR3 loop: CASRWAGVTDTQYF. In nucleotides, the CDR3 is TGCGCCAGCCGGTGGGCGGGAGTCACAGATACGCAGTATTTT.